Listed here are 16 T cell receptor beta chains from one sample, sequenced in a study of shared clonotypes between healthy human individuals. Method: immunoSEQ multiplex PCR; TCRdb's copy keeps in-frame clones and lacks some. The profile shows 950,000 to 1,200,000 clones, approximately 80% of them singletons. Specimen: memory CD4+ T cells from PBMCs. Sample subset: CD45RA-negative fraction. Receptors originate from a man in his late teens or twenties in good health. Some clones in this sample may be carry-over from other donors' samples.

V is TRBV28 and J is TRBJ2-7; D not resolved. Germline CDR1 is MDHEN and CDR2 is SYDVKM. Trimming took off 6 bases at V and 4 bases at J, with 10 bases between the two ends. The CDR3 is 12 amino acids. CDR3 bases: TGTGCCAGCAGCCCGTTCTTGTACGAGCAGTACTTC. It encodes CASSPFLYEQYF.

This clone was counted only a few times. The chain is built from TRBV7-2 and TRBJ2-7; D may be TRBD2 (5 bases). V lost 2 bases and J lost 3, with 8 bases in between. Germline V lookup: CDR1 SGHTA, CDR2 FQGNSA. The CDR3 length is 13 residues. The CDR3 sequence: CASSLQRSYEQYF. In DNA form, the CDR3 reads TGTGCCAGCAGCTTACAGCGGAGCTACGAGCAGTACTTC.

The genes are TRBV5-4 and TRBJ1-1, with D unresolved. Germline CDR1 and CDR2: SGHNT and YYREEE (reference sequence). This CDR3 has 14 residues. The V gene lost 4 bases and the J gene lost 3 bases, with 13 bases spanning the gap. Written as DNA, the CDR3 is TGTGCCAGCAGCCCAGTTGGCCGGGACACTGAAGCTTTCTTT. Amino acid sequence: CASSPVGRDTEAFF.

This clone was recorded once. The V call is TRBV7-3, the J call TRBJ2-3; 7 nucleotides agree with TRBD2. Trimming removed 2 bases from V and 4 bases from J; junction bases left unmatched: 3. The CDR3 length is 14 residues. The germline V gene has CDR1 SGHTA and CDR2 FQGTGA. CDR3: CASSLAGVADTQYF. The CDR3 DNA reads TGTGCCAGCAGCTTAGCGGGAGTTGCAGATACGCAGTATTTT. Full variable domain (rest looked up from reference TRBV7-3 and TRBJ2-3): GAGVSQTPSNKVTEKGKYVELRCDPISGHTALYWYRQSLGQGPEFLIYFQGTGAADDSGLPNDRFFAVRPEGSVSTLKIQRTERGDSAVYLCASSLAGVADTQYFGPGTRLTVL.

The V gene is TRBV10-2, the J gene TRBJ1-1, with no clear D. CDR3 length: 15 residues. V lost 2 bases and J lost 0, with 10 bases in between. CDR1 and CDR2 from the germline V gene are WSHSY and SAAADI. The CDR3, as DNA: TGCGCCAGCAGTGAGAAAGGCTATTTGAACACTGAAGCTTTCTTT. The encoded protein is CASSEKGYLNTEAFF.

The chain is built from TRBV5-1 and TRBJ1-1; maybe TRBD1 (5 bases). CDR3 length: 18 residues. V was pared by 0 bases and J by 3 bases, with 21 bases between. Germline CDR1 and CDR2: SGHRS and YFSETQ. The CDR3 nucleotides read TGCGCCAGCAGCTTGGCCAGGGCAGGAGGGGCGGGTGACACTGAAGCTTTCTTT. It encodes CASSLARAGGAGDTEAFF.

This clone was found a few times. V and J are TRBV27 and TRBJ2-5, with a possible D match to TRBD1 (6 bases). The ends were cut back, 7 bases at V and 1 base at J, with 19 bases in the middle. There are 16 residues in the CDR3. Germline assignment: CDR1 MNHEY and CDR2 SMNVEV (reference sequence). The CDR3: CASTAAWGLGQETQYF. The CDR3 nucleotides read TGTGCCAGCACCGCGGCATGGGGGCTCGGCCAAGAGACCCAGTACTTC.

This sequence joins TRBV5-1 and TRBJ2-3; 9 bases fit TRBD1. Germline values: CDR1 SGHRS, CDR2 YFSETQ. Trimming at V came to 4 bases and at J to 1 base, leaving 4 bases not matched to a gene. This CDR3 spans 15 amino acids. The CDR3 is CASSQQGAGTDTQYF. Written as DNA, the CDR3 is TGCGCCAGCAGCCAACAGGGGGCTGGCACAGATACGCAGTATTTT. The full variable domain, with the rest looked up from reference TRBV5-1 and TRBJ2-3, is KAGVTQTPRYLIKTRGQQVTLSCSPISGHRSVSWYQQTPGQGLQFLFEYFSETQRNKGNFPGRFSGRQFSNSRSEMNVSTLELGDSALYLCASSQQGAGTDTQYFGPGTRLTVL.

The chain links TRBV28 to TRBJ2-1; no firm D call. Per germline, CDR1 MDHEN and CDR2 SYDVKM. Trimming removed 4 bases from V and 3 bases from J, with 4 bases in between. The CDR3 has 12 amino acids. CDR3 loop: CASSWSYNEQFF. The CDR3 DNA follows: TGTGCCAGCAGTTGGAGCTACAATGAGCAGTTCTTC.

This clone appeared a few times. V and J are TRBV7-3 and TRBJ1-1; TRBD1 aligns across 7 bases. The CDR3 contains 15 residues. J lost 3 bases, V lost 5 bases, and 9 bases had no gene match. Per germline, CDR1 SGHTA and CDR2 FQGTGA. CDR3 protein: CASSPYGTEYTEAFF. The CDR3 region has the DNA TGTGCCAGCAGCCCATACGGGACAGAGTACACTGAAGCTTTCTTT.

The chain employs TRBV28 and TRBJ2-1; 7 positions match TRBD2. J lost 1 base, V lost 2 bases, and 11 bases had no gene match. The CDR3 covers 18 residues. CDR1 MDHEN and CDR2 SYDVKM come from the germline V gene. This CDR3 reads CASSLLLPSGVSYNEQFF. The CDR3 bases are TGTGCCAGCAGTTTACTCCTGCCTAGCGGAGTATCCTACAATGAGCAGTTCTTC.

Of note for this clone: Since a much larger clone is just one base distant, this may be a read error. The sample has other DNA sequences that encode this CDR3 too. The chain has TRBV5-4 and TRBJ2-3; 7 bases map to TRBD2. Germline V gene data show CDR1 as SGHNT and CDR2 as YYREEE (reference sequence). The ends lost 4 bases at V and 4 bases at J; junction bases unmatched: 0. This CDR3 spans 12 amino acids. The CDR3 DNA follows: TGTGCCAGCAGCCTAGCGGCAGATACGCAGTATTTT. As protein: CASSLAADTQYF.

J is TRBJ2-1 and V is TRBV11-3; D perhaps matches TRBD1 (6 bases). This CDR3 contains 16 residues. V dropped 5 bases and J dropped 3 bases, with 17 bases sitting between them. Germline assignment: CDR1 SGHNT and CDR2 YENEEA. The CDR3 region is CASSRQAGGVYNEQFF. In nucleotides, the CDR3 is TGTGCCAGCAGCCGACAGGCCGGTGGGGTCTACAATGAGCAGTTCTTC.

The V call is TRBV6-6, the J call TRBJ1-2; 9 bases are shared with TRBD1. V lost 7 bases to trimming and J lost 1 base; unmatched junction nucleotides: 7. Germline CDR1 reads MNHNY; CDR2 reads SVGAGI (reference sequence). The CDR3 contains 15 residues. This chain's CDR3 is CASIAGQGFNYGYTF. The CDR3 bases are TGTGCCAGCATCGCGGGACAGGGATTTAACTATGGCTACACCTTC.

The CDR3 DNA sequence: TGTGCCAGCAGCTGGACAGCAAATGCGGAGACCCAGTACTTC. This codes for CASSWTANAETQYF. The V gene is TRBV2, the J gene TRBJ2-5; a possible D gene is TRBD1 (6 bases). V lost 6 bases and J lost 5, with 16 bases in between. Germline-derived CDR1 and CDR2 are SNHLY and FYNNEI. This CDR3 has 14 residues.

The CDR3, as DNA: TGTGCCAGCAGGGGGACTAGCGGGAGTAGGGCCTACAATGAGCAGTTCTTC. Translated: CASRGTSGSRAYNEQFF. The chain couples TRBV28 to TRBJ2-1, with 14 bases fitting TRBD2. This CDR3 has 17 amino acids. V shed 6 bases and J 2 bases; nucleotides not matched to a gene: 6. Germline V gene sequence: CDR1 MDHEN, CDR2 SYDVKM.